The source of this TCR beta chain is a study of cytomegalovirus exposure and HLA in healthy donors. Study-wide results and caveats: In a later analysis, a missense DCLRE1C variant was linked to TCR beta V- and J-gene trimming. Per published accounts, TCR beta sequences correctly predicted the HLA-A and HLA-B alleles of most subjects. In a later analysis, at a false discovery rate of 0.05, roughly 17,000 TCR beta sequences matched HLA alleles.

This CDR3 region has 11 residues. Germline V gene sequence: CDR1 DFQATT, CDR2 SNEGSKA (reference sequence). Between the trimmed V and J ends, which lost 6 bases and 4 bases, there was a span of 10 bases. In regard to this clone: Its antigen remains unknown.

The PCR was carried out with 60 Vbeta primers and 13 Jbeta primers. Data came from immunoSEQ multiplex PCR; TCRdb stores just in-frame clones and leaves some out. The top ten clones hold roughly 1.6% of a sample with more than 150,000 clones, roughly four fifths of them seen once. The clonotype was recovered from a man in his forties in good health and CMV-seronegative. Sequences were obtained from PBMCs. This chain joins TRBV20-1 and TRBJ2-7; D remains unclear. The CDR3 here is CSASPAYEQYF. Written as DNA, the CDR3 is TGCAGTGCCAGTCCAGCGTACGAGCAGTACTTC.